The 31 T cell receptor beta chains reported below all come from one sample, sequenced in a study of PD-1 blockade in classical Hodgkin lymphoma. Time point given: cycle 4 day 1 (C4D1), after around six weeks of nivolumab. In every patient, relapse followed autologous stem cell transplantation, while exposure to brentuximab vedotin differed. The method was immunoSEQ multiplex PCR; TCRdb's version includes in-frame clones alone and lacks a portion of them. The table has tens of thousands of clones, roughly 78% seen once; the top ten hold 37%. Material: peripheral blood mononuclear cells (PBMCs), obtained before the fourth cycle of nivolumab. The receptors were sampled from a human donor with classical Hodgkin lymphoma.

This clone is categorized as medium-sized. The chain has TRBV4-3 and TRBJ1-3, with 9 bases that match TRBD1. Germline V lookup: CDR1 LGHNA, CDR2 YSLEER. V shed 0 bases, J shed 8 bases, and the junction held 5 bases outside the gene matches. The CDR3 sequence is 15 residues long. DNA of the CDR3: TGCGCCAGCAGCCAAGAAGGGACAGGGAAATACACCATATATTTT. Its protein is CASSQEGTGKYTIYF.

This clone appeared a few times. V gene TRBV10-1 combines with J gene TRBJ2-2, with TRBD1 matching over 7 bases. Germline V gene sequence: CDR1 WNHNN, CDR2 SYGVQD (reference sequence). J gave up 2 bases and V 9 bases, and 12 bases lay outside the gene matches. The CDR3 has 16 residues. Written as DNA, the CDR3 is TGCGCCAGAGGGGGCCAGGGGCTAGCAAACACCGGGGAGCTGTTTTTT. It translates to CARGGQGLANTGELFF.

This chain uses TRBV21-1 with TRBJ1-1; TRBD1 reflects the table's D call only, with no check against the DNA. TRBV21-1 is a documented pseudogene. The CDR3 consists of 14 residues. CDR3 sequence (DNA): TGTGCCAGCCTTGATAGGGGAACGAATACTGAAGCTTTCTTT. Its protein product is CASLDRGTNTEAFF.

Concerning this clone itself: Sequence at one end of the junction differs from germline and may be a read error. This same CDR3 is encoded by further DNA sequences in the sample. The chain employs TRBV9 and TRBJ1-6, with D uncertain. The CDR3 spans 14 residues. Germline V gene sequence: CDR1 SGDLS, CDR2 YYNGEE. The CDR3 is CASSGDWANSPLHF. In DNA, the CDR3 is TGTGCCAGTAGCGGAGACTGGGCTAATTCACCCCTCCACTTT.

This clone has just a few counts. The CDR3 DNA reads as TGTGCCAGTATGGGGAACTTGAACACTGAAGCTTTCTTT. It encodes CASMGNLNTEAFF. This chain connects TRBV19 to TRBJ1-1; D gene ambiguous. The CDR3 contains 13 residues. Germline values: CDR1 LNHDA, CDR2 SQIVND (reference sequence). The V end was cut by 7 bases, the J end by 0 bases, with 9 bases between.

The chain has TRBV11-1 and TRBJ1-4, with a weak D call TRBD1 (5 bases). This CDR3 spans 14 amino acids. Trimming cost V 5 bases and J 7 bases, with 14 bases left between them. The V gene's germline CDR1 is SGHAT and CDR2 FQDESV (reference sequence). CDR3: CASSRRRDSEKLFF. DNA for the CDR3: TGTGCCAGCAGCCGCCGCCGGGACTCTGAAAAACTGTTTTTT. The full variable domain, its missing parts supplied by reference TRBV11-1 and TRBJ1-4, is EAEVAQSPRYKITEKSQAVAFWCDPISGHATLYWYRQILGQGPELLVQFQDESVVDDSQLPKDRFSAERLKGVDSTLKIQPAELGDSAMYLCASSRRRDSEKLFFGSGTQLSVL.

The V gene is TRBV11-3, the J gene TRBJ1-2, with a weak D call TRBD1 (6 bases). Germline V gene lookup returns CDR1 SGHNT and CDR2 YENEEA. The CDR3 has 18 amino acids. Between the trimmed V and J ends, which lost 1 base and 5 bases, there was a span of 23 bases. This CDR3 reads CASSLGYVVGGPGYGYTF. In DNA form, the CDR3 reads TGTGCCAGCAGCTTAGGGTACGTTGTGGGGGGGCCAGGGTATGGCTACACCTTC.

Worth noting for this clone: A read error may account for a junction end that differs from germline. V and J are TRBV15 and TRBJ2-5; D gene ambiguous. This CDR3 spans 13 amino acids. Germline CDR1 LNHNV, CDR2 YYDKDF (reference sequence). This CDR3 reads CATSRDTQETQYF. CDR3 nucleotides: TGTGCCACCAGCCGAGACACCCAAGAGACCCAGTACTTC. Full variable domain (rest looked up from reference TRBV15 and TRBJ2-5): DAMVIQNPRYQVTQFGKPVTLSCSQTLNHNVMYWYQQKSSQAPKLLFHYYDKDFNNEADTPDNFQSRRPNTSFCFLDIRSPGLGDTAMYLCATSRDTQETQYFGPGTRLLVL.

V is TRBV6-1 and J is TRBJ2-1; 7 nucleotides match TRBD1. V shed 10 bases, J shed 0 bases, and the junction held 6 bases outside the gene matches. CDR3 size: 14 residues. CDR1 is MNHNS, CDR2 SASEGT, per germline. CDR3 region: CATRDSSSYNEQFF. CDR3 in DNA: TGTGCCACCAGGGACAGTAGCTCCTACAATGAGCAGTTCTTC.

The V call is TRBV7-2, the J call TRBJ2-5; no definite D call. The CDR3 has 12 residues. V was cut by 2 bases and J by 5 bases, with 6 bases left in between. In germline, CDR1 is SGHTA, CDR2 FQGNSA. The CDR3 DNA reads as TGTGCCAGCAGCTTATCCCGTGAGACCCAGTACTTC. This codes for CASSLSRETQYF.

The rearrangement links TRBV19 to TRBJ2-6; D gene unclear. Trimming cost V 8 bases and J 0 bases, with 11 bases left between them. Germline V gene data show CDR1 as LNHDA and CDR2 as SQIVND (reference sequence). The CDR3 extends over 15 amino acids. Here the CDR3 DNA reads TGTGCCAGTTCCGCACAGAGCTCTGGGGCCAACGTCCTGACTTTC. It is translated as CASSAQSSGANVLTF.

The gene calls are TRBV7-9 and TRBJ1-4; D gene ambiguous. CDR3 length: 13 amino acids. From germline, CDR1 is SEHNR and CDR2 FQNEAQ (reference sequence). V was pared by 7 bases and J by 8 bases, with 14 bases between. The CDR3 nucleotides are TGTGCCAGCACCTCAGAGGTGGCGGAAAAACTGTTTTTT. As protein: CASTSEVAEKLFF. The full variable domain, completed using reference TRBV7-9 and TRBJ1-4, is DTGVSQNPRHKITKRGQNVTFRCDPISEHNRLYWYRQTLGQGPEFLTYFQNEAQLEKSRLLSDRFSAERPKGSFSTLEIQRTEQGDSAMYLCASTSEVAEKLFFGSGTQLSVL.

This clone was found a few times. The gene calls are TRBV2 and TRBJ1-4, with unresolved D. The germline V gene encodes CDR1 SNHLY and CDR2 FYNNEI. With 5 bases removed from V and 0 bases from J, the gap between germline ends came to 13 bases. This CDR3 spans 16 amino acids. DNA of the CDR3: TGTGCCAGCAGTCTTAGGAGAAGTGCAACTAATGAAAAACTGTTTTTT. Residues: CASSLRRSATNEKLFF.

The genes are TRBV19 and TRBJ1-2; D not certain. The CDR3 is made up of 15 amino acids. CDR1 and CDR2 from the germline V gene are LNHDA and SQIVND (reference sequence). V was clipped by 3 bases and J by 4 bases, with 15 bases between them. In DNA, the CDR3 is TGTGCCAGTAGTATTCTGGCAGGACCGAGCTATGGCTACACCTTC. Translated: CASSILAGPSYGYTF.

This chain joins TRBV4-3 and TRBJ2-7, with D perhaps assigned TRBD1 or TRBD2 (6 bases each). The V end was cut by 0 bases, the J end by 3 bases, with 15 bases between. This CDR3 spans 16 amino acids. Germline V gene data show CDR1 as LGHNA and CDR2 as YSLEER. CDR3 nucleotides: TGCGCCAGCAGCCAAGATCGCAGGGGCGGGATCTACGAGCAGTACTTC. Protein product: CASSQDRRGGIYEQYF.

The CDR3 region is CASSRQGAAGELFF. The CDR3 nucleotides are TGTGCCAGCAGCCGACAGGGGGCGGCGGGGGAGCTGTTTTTT. The chain couples TRBV7-3 to TRBJ2-2; 10 bases fit TRBD1. With V trimmed by 5 bases and J by 8 bases, 5 bases remained unmatched. CDR1 and CDR2 from the germline V gene are SGHTA and FQGTGA. CDR3 size: 14 residues. Full variable domain (missing parts from reference TRBV7-3 and TRBJ2-2): GAGVSQTPSNKVTEKGKYVELRCDPISGHTALYWYRQSLGQGPEFLIYFQGTGAADDSGLPNDRFFAVRPEGSVSTLKIQRTERGDSAVYLCASSRQGAAGELFFGEGSRLTVL.

The table lists this clone with a few counts. The chain carries TRBV5-1 and TRBJ1-3; weak D call: TRBD1 (5 bases). This CDR3 comprises 13 residues. The V end lost 7 bases, the J end lost 2 bases, and 10 bases lay between the germline ends. In germline, CDR1 is SGHRS, CDR2 YFSETQ. CDR3 nucleotides: TGCGCCAGCGGGGGGGAAGCTGGAAACACCATATATTTT. It translates to CASGGEAGNTIYF.

The chain is built from TRBV5-8 and TRBJ2-7, with 8 bases identical to TRBD2. The CDR3 has 16 amino acids. Germline V gene sequence: CDR1 SGHTS, CDR2 YDEGEE. Losses at the gene ends were 4 bases for V and 6 bases for J; bases not matched to a gene: 15. CDR3 sequence (DNA): TGTGCCAGCAGCAATTACCGGGGGGGCAGGGCGGTCGAGCAGTACTTC. Translation gives CASSNYRGGRAVEQYF.

This clone was recorded only once. The V call is TRBV7-2, the J call TRBJ2-7; TRBD2 is a possible D gene (6 bases). The CDR3 is 12 amino acids. V dropped 6 bases and J dropped 6 bases, with 12 bases sitting between them. Looked up from germline, CDR1 is SGHTA and CDR2 is FQGNSA. The CDR3 spells CASRREGGEQYF. CDR3 nucleotides: TGTGCCAGCAGGAGAGAGGGAGGCGAGCAGTACTTC.

The CDR3 protein is CASSLEDRGLNYGYTF. CDR3 nucleotides: TGTGCCAGCAGCTTGGAGGACAGGGGGCTTAACTATGGCTACACCTTC. The chain couples TRBV5-4 to TRBJ1-2, with 11 bases that match TRBD1. Trimming removed 0 bases from V and 1 base from J; junction bases left unmatched: 2. This CDR3 spans 16 amino acids. Germline CDR1 is SGHNT and CDR2 is YYREEE (reference sequence).

The chain carries TRBV4-1 and TRBJ1-5; no firm D call. The V end lost 1 base, the J end lost 9 bases, and 13 bases lay between the germline ends. CDR3 size: 14 residues. Per the germline V gene, CDR1 is MGHRA and CDR2 is YSYEKL. Written as DNA, the CDR3 is TGCGCCAGCAGCCAAGGGGCGGAATATGGGCCCCAGCATTTT. It encodes CASSQGAEYGPQHF.

This clone turned up a few times. The V call is TRBV19, the J call TRBJ2-1; D ambiguous. This CDR3 has 14 residues. V dropped 6 bases and J dropped 4 bases, with 13 bases sitting between them. Looked up from germline, CDR1 is LNHDA and CDR2 is SQIVND (reference sequence). CDR3: CASSSVAWYNEQFF. Written as DNA, the CDR3 is TGTGCCAGTAGCTCCGTCGCTTGGTACAATGAGCAGTTCTTC.

This clone was seen a few times. CDR3 protein: CASGLSLTGTTEAFF. CDR3 bases: TGTGCTAGTGGTTTGTCCCTTACAGGGACGACTGAAGCTTTCTTT. The J gene is TRBJ1-1, the V gene TRBV12-5; perhaps TRBD1 as D (6 bases). The V gene lost 2 bases and the J gene lost 5 bases, with 15 bases spanning the gap. The CDR3 covers 15 residues. Germline V gene sequence: CDR1 LGHNT, CDR2 FRNRAP.

The chain joins TRBV6-5 to TRBJ1-2; possibly TRBD1 for D (6 bases). Germline V gives CDR1 MNHEY, CDR2 SVGAGI. V was cut by 7 bases and J by 8 bases, with 11 bases left in between. This CDR3 spans 11 amino acids. The CDR3 region is CASTYQGGYTF. CDR3 bases: TGTGCCAGCACCTACCAGGGGGGCTACACCTTC.

The chain has TRBV5-4 and TRBJ2-7; D may be TRBD2 (6 bases). The V and J ends lost 4 bases and 4 bases respectively, with 18 bases between them. Germline-derived CDR1 and CDR2 are SGHNT and YYREEE (reference sequence). This CDR3 has 15 amino acids. The CDR3 nucleotides are TGTGCCAGCAGCCGGGGGTCCAGAGCACAGTACGAGCAGTACTTC. Translating it yields CASSRGSRAQYEQYF.

The chain uses TRBV21-1 and TRBJ1-5. TRBV21-1 corresponds to a pseudogene. This CDR3 is built from 12 residues. CDR3 protein: CATVHSNQPQHF. The CDR3 bases are TGTGCCACCGTCCATAGCAATCAGCCCCAGCATTTT.

The V gene is TRBV18, the J gene TRBJ2-7; D remains ambiguous. Trimming shortened V by 4 bases and J by 4 bases, and 5 bases separated the two germline ends. Germline lookup yields CDR1 KGHSH and CDR2 LQKENI. This CDR3 is built from 11 residues. CDR3 region: CASSLGYEQYF. In DNA, the CDR3 is TGTGCCAGCTCACTGGGTTACGAGCAGTACTTC.

The chain recombines TRBV6-5 with TRBJ2-1; 9 bases map to TRBD2. Unmatched junction bases numbered 5, after V lost 6 bases and J lost 8 bases. Looked up from germline, CDR1 is MNHEY and CDR2 is SVGAGI. There are 13 residues in the CDR3. CDR3 DNA: TGTGCCAGCAGGGGCGGGGGGGCGTATGAGCAGTTCTTC. Translating gives CASRGGGAYEQFF.

In its sample, this clone was seen a few times. V and J are TRBV7-9 and TRBJ2-3; 7 bases align to TRBD2. In germline, CDR1 is SEHNR, CDR2 FQNEAQ (reference sequence). V was pared by 5 bases and J by 2 bases, with 1 base of the junction left unmatched. The CDR3 length is 13 residues. CDR3 region: CASSRDYTDTQYF. The CDR3, as DNA: TGTGCCAGCAGCCGGGACTACACAGATACGCAGTATTTT.

This chain uses TRBV7-2 with TRBJ2-7; either TRBD1 or TRBD2 may fit D (5 bases each). The germline V and J ends were trimmed by 6 bases and 3 bases, with 9 bases remaining between them. Germline lookup yields CDR1 SGHTA and CDR2 FQGNSA. The CDR3 is 12 residues long. The chain's CDR3 is CASSGGGYEQYF. DNA for the CDR3: TGTGCCAGCAGTGGGGGTGGCTACGAGCAGTACTTC.

The chain joins TRBV19 to TRBJ1-1, with D hard to call. Trimming shortened V by 5 bases and J by 4 bases, and 11 bases separated the two germline ends. The CDR3 is made up of 13 amino acids. Germline CDR1 and CDR2: LNHDA and SQIVND (reference sequence). This CDR3 is CASSSQKGTEAFF. For the CDR3, the DNA is TGTGCCAGTAGTTCCCAGAAAGGCACTGAAGCTTTCTTT.